This T cell receptor beta chain derives from a study of shared clonotypes between healthy human individuals. Broader study findings: All-four-donor shared clonotypes had higher generation probabilities than non-shared clonotypes did. Collection of samples was limited to blood; tissue repertoires likely differ.

Measured with immunoSEQ multiplex PCR; TCRdb has only the in-frame clones, and not every one. The sample yields some 1 million clones, roughly 80% seen once. As to this clone: Its antigen is unknown.

The germline CDR1 and CDR2 sequences are SNHLY and FYNNEI. CDR3 length: 13 amino acids. Trimming removed 4 bases at V and 1 base at J, with 5 bases between. Negatively enriched CD4+ T cells were divided by CD45RA into naive and memory. The TCR was taken from a man aged 18-30 years in good health. The chain is built from TRBV2 and TRBJ1-5; D uncertain. The specimen sequenced was memory CD4+ T cells sorted from blood. Subset specified: CD45RA-negative fraction. The CDR3 here is CASSVVSNQPQHF. As DNA, the CDR3 is TGTGCCAGCAGTGTAGTGAGCAATCAGCCCCAGCATTTT.